The T cell receptor (beta chain) described here comes from a study of blood T cells in healthy people across ages. General study points: With age, beta diversity per million T cells declined roughly linearly, significantly by 35 to 40. CMV infection status of these donors was not known. Those diversity estimates obtained from one million T cells were thought to be underestimates.

Turning to this clonotype: Its specificity is not known.

A sample-barcoded 5' primer and a J-beta primer mix were used in a second PCR of roughly 7 to 11 cycles. TCRdb re-analysed the 5' RACE reads in MiXCR, keeping a single row per CDR3 protein. The table lists roughly 930,000 distinct CDR3 sequences, roughly 43% of them singletons. The sequenced material came from blood. This TCR came from a man aged 30 to 39 in good health.

CDR3 residues: CASSLLDGSQETQYF. The DNA of the CDR3 is TGTGCCAGCAGTTTATTGGACGGTAGTCAAGAGACCCAGTACTTC. The chain combines TRBV27 with TRBJ2-5; D ambiguous. This CDR3 has 15 residues. V lost 1 base and J 2 bases, leaving 11 bases between the germline ends. Germline CDR1 MNHEY, CDR2 SMNVEV (reference sequence).